What follows describes a single T cell receptor (beta chain). The J segment lost 0 bases and the V segment lost 1 base, leaving 6 bases of the junction unmatched. The CDR3 length is 19 residues. Germline CDR1 is SEHNR and CDR2 is FQNEAQ (reference sequence). These data are taken from a study of blood T cell repertoires in COVID-19. This table comes from immunoSEQ multiplex PCR, and its TCRdb copy is limited to in-frame clones, with some not included. The sample consists of about 140,000 clones, around four fifths of them appearing once. Sample: PBMCs or T cells enriched from blood (not recorded which). The sequence came from a woman in her 40s who had recovered from COVID-19. V gene TRBV7-9 combines with J gene TRBJ2-1, with 13 bases that match TRBD2. CDR3 in amino acids: CASSLGTSGRGSSYNEQFF. The CDR3 DNA reads as TGTGCCAGCAGCTTAGGGACTAGCGGGAGAGGGAGCTCCTACAATGAGCAGTTCTTC.